The T cell receptor (beta chain) under discussion was sequenced for a study of Graves' ophthalmopathy and Graves' hyperthyroidism. Other autoimmune diseases, uncontrolled infections, pregnancy or lactation excluded patients from enrollment. Study results and limitations: Most expanded clonotypes from thyroid (those above 0.001 frequency) were also found in blood.

This clonotype has just a few counts. Its antigen is undetermined. Germline V CDR1 and CDR2: DFQATT, SNEGSKA (reference sequence). CDR3 size: 15 residues. Trimming removed 3 bases at V and 0 bases at J, with 11 bases between. RNA transcripts were the source from which TCR beta CDR3 regions were amplified. HTBI primers primed a first-round RT-PCR, and a second-round multiplex PCR followed. TCRdb redid the calling of the multiplex PCR reads with MiXCR, one entry per CDR3 protein. Found here are over a million distinct CDR3 sequences, about two fifths of them singletons; the top ten hold around 10%. The TCR was taken from an adult man with Graves' hyperthyroidism. This chain uses TRBV20-1 with TRBJ1-4; D uncertain. Specimen: peripheral blood or thyroid tissue (not recorded which). CDR3 amino acids: CSARETAATNEKLFF. Here the CDR3 DNA reads TGCAGTGCTAGGGAGACGGCCGCAACTAATGAAAAACTGTTTTTT.